This T cell receptor beta chain was recorded in a study of Ad26.COV2.S vaccination and SARS-CoV-2 variants. The table came from immunoSEQ multiplex PCR; TCRdb's copy has only in-frame clones and leaves some out. Of hundreds of thousands of clones in the sample, roughly nine tenths were seen once. Findings and limits, study-wide: Placebo recipients had lower spike-specific TCR breadth than vaccine recipients.

About this clone itself: The antigen remains undetermined.

The sample's treatment: 15 to 20 received Ad26.COV2.S at low or high dose, single or two shots; a few received placebo; per-sample allocation not given. Following the first vaccine or placebo injection, samples were taken on day 63. In germline, CDR1 is LGHNA, CDR2 YNFKEQ. Trimming cost V 4 bases and J 2 bases; bases outside gene matches: 13. The CDR3 runs to 17 residues. This clonotype was sampled from a person between 18 and 65 years old who received the Ad26.COV2.S COVID-19 vaccine or a placebo. This chain connects TRBV4-2 to TRBJ2-5, with 7 bases that match TRBD1. Source: peripheral blood, taken in a trial of Ad26.COV2.S vaccine versus placebo. CDR3 amino acids: CASSPLRSRDRQETQYF. CDR3 nucleotides: TGTGCCAGCAGCCCTTTGCGAAGCCGGGACAGACAAGAGACCCAGTACTTC.